Following are 21 T cell receptor beta chains from one sample sequenced in a study of cytotoxic CD8 clonotypes in ibrutinib-treated CLL. Data came from immunoSEQ multiplex PCR; TCRdb stores just in-frame clones and leaves some out. In the table there are more than 85,000 clones, roughly three quarters of which are singletons. The sample here was PBMCs, taken after 24 months of ibrutinib treatment. These receptors came from a human donor with chronic lymphocytic leukemia.

The V call is TRBV28, the J call TRBJ1-4; 12 bases match TRBD1. CDR1 MDHEN and CDR2 SYDVKM come from the germline V gene. The CDR3 has 15 amino acids. V lost 4 bases to trimming and J lost 10 bases; unmatched junction nucleotides: 7. The CDR3 bases are TGTGCCAGCAGTTCCTCGGGACAGGGGGCTCGAAAACTGTTTTTT. Residues: CASSSSGQGARKLFF.

V usage is TRBV19 and J usage is TRBJ1-5, with D perhaps TRBD1 (6 bases). Germline CDR1 reads LNHDA; CDR2 reads SQIVND (reference sequence). The CDR3 has 14 residues. V lost 5 bases, J lost 3 bases, and 11 bases lay in between. The CDR3 DNA sequence: TGTGCCAGTAGTCAGACAGGAAACAATCAGCCCCAGCATTTT. Its translation is CASSQTGNNQPQHF.

The rearrangement links TRBV7-9 to TRBJ1-2; D gene unclear. CDR1 SEHNR and CDR2 FQNEAQ come from the germline V gene (reference sequence). Between the trimmed V and J ends, which lost 2 bases and 6 bases, there was a span of 7 bases. The CDR3 spans 12 residues. The CDR3 here is CASSLSVNGYTF. CDR3 DNA: TGTGCCAGCAGCTTATCCGTTAATGGCTACACCTTC.

The V call is TRBV6-1, the J call TRBJ1-2; 7 bases agree with TRBD1. Germline V CDR1 and CDR2: MNHNS, SASEGT. Trimming took 4 bases from V and 5 from J; bases not matched to a gene: 7. This CDR3 region has 14 residues. CDR3 loop: CASSGEDRSYGYTF. The DNA for the CDR3 is TGTGCCAGCAGTGGGGAGGACAGGTCTTATGGCTACACCTTC.

This chain connects TRBV5-4 to TRBJ1-2; 8 bases are shared with TRBD1. The V segment lost 3 bases and the J segment 6 bases; nucleotides outside the gene matches: 7. The CDR3 extends over 14 amino acids. The germline gives CDR1 SGHNT, CDR2 YYREEE (reference sequence). The CDR3 DNA is TGTGCCAGCAGCTCGAACCAACAGGGGGATGGCTACACCTTC. It translates to CASSSNQQGDGYTF.

DNA for the CDR3: TGCAGCGTTCAGGGAGGTGGAAACACCATATATTTT. Translated, it gives CSVQGGGNTIYF. The chain links TRBV29-1 to TRBJ1-3, with TRBD1 as a possible D gene (5 bases). Trimming stripped 5 bases from V and 3 bases from J, with 8 bases between. This CDR3 contains 12 residues. CDR1 SQVTM and CDR2 ANQGSEA come from the germline V gene.

This clone occurred a few times. J is TRBJ2-7 and V is TRBV27; 11 bases line up with TRBD2. V lost 5 bases and J lost 4; bases outside the gene matches: 13. CDR3 length: 17 amino acids. Looked up from germline, CDR1 is MNHEY and CDR2 is SMNVEV (reference sequence). The CDR3 coding sequence is TGTGCCAGCAGTCCACGCTGGACTAGCGGGCAGAAATACGAGCAGTACTTC. Protein product: CASSPRWTSGQKYEQYF.

This rearrangement joins TRBV7-6 to TRBJ1-2; unclear D gene. V lost 5 bases to trimming and J lost 5 bases, with 18 bases between them. Per germline, CDR1 SGHVS and CDR2 FNYEAQ. CDR3 size: 15 residues. The CDR3 DNA reads as TGTGCCAGCAGCCCTGAATTCCGAATAGATTATGGCTACACCTTC. Amino acids: CASSPEFRIDYGYTF.

The chain recombines TRBV5-1 with TRBJ2-5, with D perhaps assigned TRBD1 or TRBD2 (5 bases each). Germline assignment: CDR1 SGHRS and CDR2 YFSETQ. This CDR3 region has 14 residues. Trimming stripped 4 bases from V and 0 bases from J, with 10 bases between. The CDR3 nucleotides are TGCGCCAGCAGCCCGGGACGGTACCAAGAGACCCAGTACTTC. Protein product: CASSPGRYQETQYF.

J is TRBJ1-6 and V is TRBV27, with a tentative D call TRBD1 (5 bases). The V gene's germline CDR1 is MNHEY and CDR2 SMNVEV (reference sequence). The length of the CDR3 is 14 residues. V was trimmed by 8 bases and J by 10 bases, leaving 18 bases between them. The CDR3 nucleotides are TGTGCCAGCCAAATGCAGGGAGTTCGGTCACCCCTCCACTTT. Its translation is CASQMQGVRSPLHF.

This chain uses TRBV19 with TRBJ2-5; D is tentatively TRBD1 or TRBD2 (5 bases each). Germline values: CDR1 LNHDA, CDR2 SQIVND (reference sequence). The CDR3 spans 15 residues. Trimming shortened V by 5 bases and J by 5 bases, and 18 bases separated the two germline ends. In DNA form, the CDR3 reads TGTGCCAGTAGTCCCACGGTTGGGGGTCGGGAGACCCAGTACTTC. Translating it yields CASSPTVGGRETQYF.

This rearrangement joins TRBV7-9 to TRBJ2-7, with 12 positions matching TRBD1. The CDR3 has 16 amino acids. V was clipped by 4 bases and J by 4 bases; unmatched bases: 8. CDR1 SEHNR and CDR2 FQNEAQ come from the germline V gene (reference sequence). The CDR3 nucleotides are TGTGCCAGCAGCTCTCTCCGGGACAGGGGGCGGTACGAGCAGTACTTC. This encodes CASSSLRDRGRYEQYF.

The gene calls are TRBV6-4 and TRBJ1-2, with D maybe TRBD1 (5 bases). This CDR3 comprises 13 residues. Germline values: CDR1 MRHNA, CDR2 SNTAGT. The V and J ends lost 6 bases and 0 bases respectively, with 8 bases between them. Here the CDR3 DNA reads TGTGCCAGCAGGGACAACACTAACTATGGCTACACCTTC. This encodes CASRDNTNYGYTF.

The chain has TRBV6-1 and TRBJ2-7; D unresolved. CDR3 length: 16 residues. Germline V gene sequence: CDR1 MNHNS, CDR2 SASEGT. V gave up 2 bases and J gave up 4 bases, with 18 bases separating them. CDR3 loop: CASSESWTDAGYEQYF. CDR3 coding DNA: TGTGCCAGCAGTGAAAGCTGGACCGACGCCGGTTACGAGCAGTACTTC.

The CDR3 DNA reads as TGTGCCAGCAGACTGCTCAATCAGCCCCAGCATTTT. It translates to CASRLLNQPQHF. The chain joins TRBV6-1 to TRBJ1-5; D gene uncertain. Trimming took off 6 bases at V and 3 bases at J, with 6 bases between the two ends. Germline CDR1 reads MNHNS; CDR2 reads SASEGT. The CDR3 has 12 residues.

The V call is TRBV11-2, the J call TRBJ2-2, with 10 bases aligning to TRBD2. Germline V gene sequence: CDR1 SGHAT, CDR2 FQNNGV. Losses at the gene ends were 5 bases for V and 5 bases for J; bases not matched to a gene: 8. The CDR3 loop spans 16 amino acids. The CDR3 sequence is CASSKSGGAGTGELFF. CDR3 bases: TGTGCCAGCAGCAAAAGCGGGGGGGCTGGTACCGGGGAGCTGTTTTTT.

The chain couples TRBV19 to TRBJ2-6, with TRBD1 matching 9 bases. Germline CDR1 is LNHDA and CDR2 is SQIVND (reference sequence). This CDR3 region has 17 residues. After removal of 3 bases from V and 2 bases from J, the junction contained 5 bases not matched to a gene. CDR3 nucleotides: TGTGCCAGTAGTATTGGACAGGGGAAAGCTGGGGCCAACGTCCTGACTTTC. It codes for CASSIGQGKAGANVLTF.

The chain is built from TRBV14 and TRBJ1-1; 7 bases fit TRBD1. The CDR3 is made up of 16 amino acids. CDR1 is SGHDN, CDR2 FVKESK, per germline. With 5 bases clipped from V and 0 bases from J, the junction kept 9 bases outside the gene matches. This CDR3 is CASSERQGLMNTEAFF. CDR3 in DNA: TGTGCCAGCAGCGAGAGACAGGGCCTCATGAACACTGAAGCTTTCTTT.

This sequence joins TRBV6-6 and TRBJ2-7; D is ambiguous. The germline V gene has CDR1 MNHNY and CDR2 SVGAGI (reference sequence). The CDR3 totals 12 residues. With 3 bases removed from V and 5 bases from J, the gap between germline ends came to 8 bases. CDR3 protein: CASSYSFDEQYF. The CDR3 nucleotides read TGTGCCAGCAGTTATAGTTTCGACGAGCAGTACTTC.

The chain carries TRBV4-1 and TRBJ2-1; TRBD2 agrees at 11 bases. The CDR3 runs to 19 residues. Per germline, CDR1 MGHRA and CDR2 YSYEKL. The J segment lost 0 bases and the V segment lost 1 base, leaving 8 bases of the junction unmatched. The CDR3 loop reads CASSQAPASGRSSYNEQFF. The CDR3 nucleotides read TGCGCCAGCAGCCAAGCCCCCGCTAGCGGGAGGAGCTCCTACAATGAGCAGTTCTTC.

The sample holds a few counts of this clone. J is TRBJ2-7 and V is TRBV28, with 10 bases identical to TRBD2. The CDR3 covers 16 residues. Germline values: CDR1 MDHEN, CDR2 SYDVKM. The junction had 10 bases not matched to a gene; V was cut back by 5 bases and J by 3 bases. The CDR3 reads CASSRETSGVRYEQYF. The CDR3, as DNA: TGTGCCAGCAGTAGAGAAACTAGCGGGGTTCGCTACGAGCAGTACTTC.